The clone carrying this T cell receptor (beta chain) was counted a few times. The antigen is unknown. This sample was taken from a study of regulatory T cells in long-lasting Graves disease. Both iRepertoire HTBI primers and Arm-PCR of CDR3 regions were used to build the TCR beta libraries. From the multiplex PCR reads, TCRdb called clonotypes with MiXCR, one entry per CDR3 protein. The sample yields about 530,000 distinct CDR3 sequences, about 16% seen once. Documented time point: newly diagnosed GD, antithyroid drugs for less than 3 months. Isolated PBMC RNA provided the starting material for the TCR library. Peripheral blood, 8.5 to 9.5 milliliters per patient, was collected in EDTA tubes. Overall study findings and caveats: With a few thousand shared public clonotypes, persistent patients exceeded new patients, who shared just over 950.

The germline V gene encodes CDR1 LGHNA and CDR2 YNFKEQ. Trimming left V 1 base short and J 9 bases short, with 16 bases between. This CDR3 has 15 residues. This sample was also put to use in a study of T cells in Graves' hyperthyroidism and ophthalmopathy. That work states: Most expanded thyroid clonotypes above 0.001 recurred in blood. A median around 5.9 months before onset, the model predicted ophthalmopathy.

This clonotype was obtained from a woman aged 40-65 years with Graves disease. The chain employs TRBV4-2 and TRBJ2-1; a weak D match, TRBD1 (6 bases). The material was peripheral blood mononuclear cells (PBMCs), obtained at new diagnosis, from a patient treated with antithyroid drugs. DNA of the CDR3: TGTGCCAGCAGCCAAGGTCAGGGGATGGAGGCTGAGCAGTTCTTC. Encoded protein: CASSQGQGMEAEQFF.